The source of this T cell receptor beta chain is a study of molecular identifiers for immune sequencing clone quantification. The germline V gene encodes CDR1 DFQATT and CDR2 SNEGSKA (reference sequence). With 6 bases clipped from V and 0 bases from J, the junction kept 13 bases outside the gene matches. The CDR3 has 17 residues. MiXCR, run by TCRdb on the PCR reads, gives a single entry per CDR3 protein. In the table there are approximately 90,000 distinct CDR3 sequences, around a fifth of which are singletons. Ten or more counts support this clonotype. The origin of this receptor is a human donor in good health. Some libraries in this study had Jurkat cell RNA spiked in. The sequenced material came from naive CD8+ T cells from blood, with Jurkat cell RNA spiked in. The subset denotes: FACS-sorted CD8+CD4-CCR7+CD45RA+ naive T cells. The chain joins TRBV20-1 to TRBJ2-3; 9 positions agree with TRBD2. The DNA of the CDR3 is TGCAGTGCGACCCAGCGGGAGGAGATCTCTAGCACAGATACGCAGTATTTT. This sequence encodes CSATQREEISSTDTQYF.